Shown below are 10 T cell receptor beta chains from a single sample sequenced in a study of blood T cell repertoires in COVID-19. Some clones are missing from TCRdb's copy, which holds only in-frame ones; the method was immunoSEQ multiplex PCR. The sample records over 120,000 clones, around 90% being singletons. The sequencing input was peripheral blood. The source is a woman between 50 and 59 years old with acute or convalescent COVID-19.

CDR3 in amino acids: CASSLLASGLTDTQYF. The CDR3 DNA reads TGTGCCAGCAGTTTATTGGCTAGCGGTCTCACAGATACGCAGTATTTT. V usage is TRBV27 and J usage is TRBJ2-3, with TRBD2 matching 7 bases. Germline CDR1 reads MNHEY; CDR2 reads SMNVEV (reference sequence). V shed 1 base and J 2 bases; nucleotides not matched to a gene: 6. The CDR3 covers 16 residues.

The chain carries TRBV7-3 and TRBJ2-7; TRBD1 might be the D (5 bases). Germline-derived CDR1 and CDR2 are SGHTA and FQGTGA. The CDR3 spans 13 residues. V shed 4 bases and J shed 0 bases, with 7 bases lying between them. The CDR3 is CASSSRVSYEQYF. The CDR3 nucleotides are TGTGCCAGCAGCTCCAGGGTCTCCTACGAGCAGTACTTC.

The chain recombines TRBV6-5 with TRBJ1-4; 8 positions match TRBD1. The CDR3 runs 14 residues. The V gene's germline CDR1 is MNHEY and CDR2 SVGAGI. J lost 6 bases, V lost 6 bases, and 6 bases had no gene match. CDR3 region: CASRGWTGYEKLFF. The CDR3 nucleotides read TGTGCCAGCAGGGGGTGGACAGGGTATGAAAAACTGTTTTTT.

The chain joins TRBV3-1 (or the pseudogene TRBV3-2) to TRBJ1-4; D possibly corresponds to TRBD1 (6 bases). CDR1 is LGHDT and CDR2 is YNNKEL in the germline V gene (reference sequence). The CDR3 has 15 amino acids. Trimming shortened V by 4 bases and J by 10 bases, and 19 bases separated the two germline ends. The CDR3 DNA is TGTGCCAGCAGCCCGCGACGGGACATTAGAGGAAAACTGTTTTTT. Its translation: CASSPRRDIRGKLFF.

The chain has TRBV24-1 and TRBJ2-7; TRBD2 aligns across 9 bases. Germline V lookup: CDR1 KGHDR, CDR2 SFDVKD. This CDR3 has 15 amino acids. V dropped 5 bases and J dropped 4; count of bases not matched to a gene: 8. Written as DNA, the CDR3 is TGTGCCACCAGTGCTTCGGTAGCGGGAGCTTACGAGCAGTACTTC. Encoded protein: CATSASVAGAYEQYF.

This chain joins TRBV4-1 and TRBJ1-5, with 7 bases matching TRBD1. CDR3 length: 15 residues. The trim removed 0 bases at V and 5 bases at J, leaving 4 bases unmatched. CDR1 is MGHRA, CDR2 YSYEKL, per germline. The CDR3: CASSQDYRGDQPQHF. The CDR3 DNA is TGCGCCAGCAGCCAAGATTACAGGGGAGATCAGCCCCAGCATTTT.

The chain carries TRBV27 and TRBJ2-7; TRBD1 might be the D (5 bases). Germline values: CDR1 MNHEY, CDR2 SMNVEV (reference sequence). Trimming shortened V by 6 bases and J by 3 bases, and 9 bases separated the two germline ends. The CDR3 has 12 residues. CDR3 loop: CASSTGHYEQYF. CDR3 coding DNA: TGTGCCAGCAGCACCGGACACTACGAGCAGTACTTC.

This clone was seen once. The chain uses TRBV5-4 and TRBJ2-2; D gene uncertain. The CDR3 has 13 residues. From germline, CDR1 is SGHNT and CDR2 YYREEE (reference sequence). The ends were cut back, 5 bases at V and 5 bases at J, with 10 bases in the middle. The CDR3 coding sequence is TGTGCCAGCAGTACAAAAACAACCGGGGAGCTGTTTTTT. Translated: CASSTKTTGELFF.

This clone has just a few counts. The chain couples TRBV6-1 to TRBJ2-7; TRBD2 matches at 8 bases. The CDR3 loop spans 16 amino acids. Germline values: CDR1 MNHNS, CDR2 SASEGT. Trimming at V came to 2 bases and at J to 2 bases, leaving 8 bases not matched to a gene. The CDR3 DNA reads as TGTGCCAGCAGTGAAATAGTTGCGGGGGGAACCTACGAGCAGTACTTC. This sequence encodes CASSEIVAGGTYEQYF.

The gene calls are TRBV10-1 and TRBJ2-3, with 12 bases aligning to TRBD2. The CDR3 consists of 16 residues. Per the germline V gene, CDR1 is WNHNN and CDR2 is SYGVQD (reference sequence). The V and J ends lost 0 bases and 7 bases, in that order; junction bases with no gene match: 5. CDR3 DNA: TGCGCCAGCAGTGAGTCGAGGCTAGCGGGGGGGAATACGCAGTATTTT. Translating it yields CASSESRLAGGNTQYF.